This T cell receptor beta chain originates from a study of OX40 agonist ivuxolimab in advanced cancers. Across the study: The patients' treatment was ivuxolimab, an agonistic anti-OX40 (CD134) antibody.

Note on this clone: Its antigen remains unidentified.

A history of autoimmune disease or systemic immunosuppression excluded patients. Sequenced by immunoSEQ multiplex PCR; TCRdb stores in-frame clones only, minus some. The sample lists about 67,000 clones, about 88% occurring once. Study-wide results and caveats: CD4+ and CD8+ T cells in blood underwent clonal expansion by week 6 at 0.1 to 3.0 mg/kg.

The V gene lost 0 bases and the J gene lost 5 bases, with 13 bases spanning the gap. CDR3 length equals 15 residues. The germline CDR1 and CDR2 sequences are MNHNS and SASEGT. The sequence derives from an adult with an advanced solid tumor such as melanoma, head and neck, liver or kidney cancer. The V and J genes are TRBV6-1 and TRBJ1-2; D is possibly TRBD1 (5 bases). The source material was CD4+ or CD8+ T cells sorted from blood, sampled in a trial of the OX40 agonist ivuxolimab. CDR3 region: CASSEARGRQYGYTF. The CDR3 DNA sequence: TGTGCCAGCAGTGAAGCGAGGGGACGGCAATATGGCTACACCTTC.